This paragraph reports one T cell receptor beta chain. This clonotype was found a few times. Its binding antigen is unknown. The input lacks base qualities; no much larger clone sits a single base away. Donors were roughly 40 systemically healthy Caucasian individuals from Russia aged roughly 6 to 95 years. Ten milliliters of peripheral blood were drawn from each donor into EDTA-treated Vacutainer tubes. Ficoll-Paque density-gradient centrifugation was used to isolate PBMCs, with at least 7 million per sample. Total RNA was extracted from PBMCs with Trizol reagent, with at least 6 micrograms obtained per sample. For every donor, flow cytometry on a PBMC aliquot measured the percentage of naive CD45RAhigh/CD27high T cells. Trimming removed 5 bases from V and 6 bases from J; the gene matches leave 7 bases unexplained. The CDR3 covers 15 residues, taking in both the cysteine and the phenylalanine. Just the 45-base CDR3 DNA is kept, in frame starting at base 1.

Library generation was performed with 5' RACE. The reads were generated on an Illumina HiSeq 2500. A second PCR of roughly 7 to 11 cycles was run with a J-beta primer mix and a sample-barcoded 5' primer. A template-switch 5' adaptor carrying 12 random nucleotides introduced a unique molecular identifier onto each TCR beta cDNA molecule. At least 2.5 million CDR3-containing paired-end reads were obtained from each sample. The Mint cDNA synthesis kit, primed by a TRBC-specific oligonucleotide, was used to synthesize first-strand cDNA from all RNA. All cDNA was treated with uracil-DNA glycosylase and then went through a first 18-cycle PCR with the universal primers M1SS and BC2_uni_R. In the authors' own workflow: Normalization of each sample was performed by random selection of 1 million high-quality reads, each carrying a distinct molecular identifier. Reads sharing molecular identifiers were discarded rather than binned into consensus sequences. CDR3 identification, clonotype clustering and error correction used MiTCR with a Q25 quality threshold and the strictest error-elimination algorithm. A nonparametric unseen species model using Euler transformation provided a lower-bound estimate of total TCR beta diversity. TCRdb took the public reads, trimmed them with fastp at Q25, ran MiXCR for clone calling and kept in-frame beta chains. CDR3 protein duplicates are merged, each entry listing the most common genes and DNA. None of the V and J calls come from the authors' own analysis; TCRdb made them. In all, the sample holds about 780,000 distinct CDR3 sequences, and 25% to 30% of those were seen once. The ten largest clones represent around 3% of the sample.

The data originate from a study of blood T cells in healthy people across ages (dated by TCRdb to 2014 to 2015). For the wider study: In model experiments, roughly one uniquely barcoded TCR beta cDNA molecule per two T cells was captured by template switching. Age-related changes in TCR beta repertoire diversity were measured in the study by deep sequencing normalized with unique cDNA molecular identifiers. The study analyzed two additional independent replicas of 1 million unique cDNA reads from the same blood draw for two donors, one aged 18 to 30 and one aged 80 or older. The donors were divided into four age groups: young (average around 17 years), middle-aged (over 35), aged (about 61) and long-lived (about 79).

Overall study outcomes, separate from this receptor: The percentage of naive T cells measured by flow cytometry correlated strongly with observed TCR beta diversity. Because the CMV infection status of the donors was unknown, age-related changes in expanded clonotypes may potentially have been confounded. Compared with the aged group, the long-lived group had more naive CD4+ T cells, fewer expanded clones and increased TCR diversity, a pattern suggesting age selection. Bulk unsorted PBMC profiling prevented conclusive comparison of naive and antigen-experienced compartments. Observed TCR beta diversity per million T cells fell roughly linearly with age, and a significant reduction was already apparent by age around 39. Estimates of total diversity based on one million sequenced T cells were considered lower bounds and underestimates.

A further study also used this sample, focusing on T cells of mothers and their children. As that second study puts it: Nine systemically healthy Caucasian individuals, comprising three mothers and their six children, were included as donors. cDNA synthesis consumed the entire amount of extracted RNA, loaded at roughly 1.5 ug RNA in each 15 ul reaction. In the second PCR, the M1S primer introduced both the sample barcodes and 2-4 random nucleotides. Over 8 million TCR beta CDR3 reads were obtained for each mother, and 2.5 million to 3.5 million reads were obtained for each child. In both related and unrelated pairs, thymic selection shapes the output of TCR recombination in a similar way, with inherited differences having only a minor effect. Related mother-child pairs always showed normalized repertoire overlap that was slightly higher than in unrelated mother-child pairs, though the difference was never significant. With a sensitivity of about 100 clones per million clonotypes, no persistent microchimeric T cell clones were detected. Deep NGS was used in the study to compare the TCR beta repertoires of mothers and children and to look for features that separate related mother-child pairs from unrelated individuals. On average, the children were approximately 11 +/- 4 years old, while the mothers were approximately 40 +/- 4 years old. After adapter ligation with NEBNext reagents, the libraries were sequenced on Illumina HiSeq 2000 with 100+100 nt paired-end reads. To avoid cross-contamination, the mother libraries and the child libraries were prepared a month apart and sequenced in separate runs. Each donor had between about 450,000 and 2,300,000 distinct TCR beta clonotypes identified. Naive TCR beta clonotypes were estimated from low-frequency clonotypes matched to each donor's FACS-determined naive share, without sorting.

The TCR comes from a boy younger than 18 in good health. The chain is made from TRBV12-3 or TRBV12-4 and TRBJ2-5; 12 junctional bases match TRBD2. Sequencing was carried out using blood. The CDR3 here reads CASSPGLAGRKTQYF. The sequenced DNA: TGTGCCAGCAGTCCAGGACTAGCGGGGAGAAAGACCCAGTACTTC.